This is a list of T cell receptor beta chains from one sample in a study of cytomegalovirus exposure and HLA in healthy donors. Sequencing used immunoSEQ multiplex PCR; TCRdb keeps in-frame clones, though not all of them. The top ten hold approximately 4.4% of the sample, which has tens of thousands of clones, more than 70% seen once. Input material: PBMCs. All receptors come from a male donor in good health and CMV-seropositive. The CDR3 runs from the conserved cysteine through the conserved F or W. A D gene is named only where the DNA matches it firmly. The size of a clone is reported for some rows only, either as once, few or many, or as a class for expanded clones.

TRBJ1-6 . . TRBV14 TGTGCCAGCAGCCAAGCGGGTGGTGATGGTTCACCCCTCCACTTT CASSQAGGDGSPLHF
TRBJ1-1 TRBD1 . TRBV9 TGTGCCAGCAGCGTAGGCCTCCTGGACAGGGCGATCTCCCTTGAAGCTTTCTTT CASSVGLLDRAISLEAFF
TRBJ2-3 TRBD2 . TRBV7-2 TGTGCCAGCAGGTTTAGCGGGAGGGCCGAAGATACGCAGTATTTT CASRFSGRAEDTQYF
TRBJ1-1 . few TRBV27 TGTGCCAGCAGTTTAGCGGCGAACACTGAAGCTTTCTTT CASSLAANTEAFF
TRBJ1-5 . . TRBV10-3 TGTGCCATCAGTAGGGAGGGCCGCAATCAGCCCCAGCATTTT CAISREGRNQPQHF
TRBJ2-2 TRBD1 . TRBV23-1 TGCGCCAGCAGTCAGCCCGGGACAGGGAACACCGGGGAGCTGTTTTTT CASSQPGTGNTGELFF
TRBJ2-3 . once TRBV27 TGTGCCAGCAGTACTCATAACACAGATACGCAGTATTTT CASSTHNTDTQYF
TRBJ1-1 . . TRBV13 TGTGCCAGCAGATCGGCTGAAGCTTTCTTT CASRSAEAFF
TRBJ2-3 TRBD2 . TRBV6-5 TGTGCCAGCAGTTACTCTCGACTAGCGGGAGAGGATACGCAGTATTTT CASSYSRLAGEDTQYF
TRBJ2-3 . . TRBV28 TGTGCCAGCAGTTTACAGGGAACAGATACGCAGTATTTT CASSLQGTDTQYF
TRBJ1-5 . . TRBV11-2 TGTGCCAGCAGCCCCGGACTCCATCAGCCCCAGCATTTT CASSPGLHQPQHF
TRBJ2-3 TRBD1 . TRBV7-8 TGTGCCAGCAGCCCAACTCCTCAGGGACAGGCTAGCACAGATACGCAGTATTTT CASSPTPQGQASTDTQYF
TRBJ1-2 . few TRBV5-1 TGCGCCAGCAGCTTGTCCACTAACTATGGCTACACCTTC CASSLSTNYGYTF
TRBJ2-5 TRBD1 . TRBV15 TGTGCCACCAGCGGGGGACAGGGGCCGAAGACCCAGTACTTC CATSGGQGPKTQYF
TRBJ1-2 . . TRBV27 TGTGCCAGCAGTTCATACCATTCAGGGTCCTATGGCTACACCTTC CASSSYHSGSYGYTF
TRBJ1-2 . once TRBV5-1 TGCGCCAGCAGCTTAACAGGGCCCGCGTTTGGCTACACCTTC CASSLTGPAFGYTF
TRBJ2-7 . . TRBV7-8 TGTGCCAGCAGCTTATTTAACCTGGGGACATCGCGAGCCTACGAGCAGTACTTC CASSLFNLGTSRAYEQYF
TRBJ1-3 TRBD1 . TRBV27 TGTGCCAGCAGTATGACAGGGTACTCTGGAAACACCATATATTTT CASSMTGYSGNTIYF
TRBJ1-4 TRBD1 . TRBV14 TGTGCCAGCAGCCAAGTCCTGACAGGGGGCAGTGAAAAACTGTTTTTT CASSQVLTGGSEKLFF
TRBJ1-2 . . TRBV15 TGTGCCACCAGCAGAGTAGCCGGGAGCGGCTACACCTTC CATSRVAGSGYTF
TRBJ1-2 . few TRBV6-5 TGTGCCAGCAGTTACTCTCGGCAGGGCTATGGCTACACCTTC CASSYSRQGYGYTF
TRBJ2-2 TRBD2 few TRBV5-1 TGCGCCAGCCATAGCGGGGGGAACACCGGGGAGCTGTTTTTT CASHSGGNTGELFF
TRBJ1-1 . few TRBV13 TGTGCCAGCAGCTTAGGAGGGGGTCGGGGAACTGAAGCTTTCTTT CASSLGGGRGTEAFF
TRBJ1-3 . once TRBV30 TGTGCCTGGAACCAAAGGGACTACACCATATATTTT CAWNQRDYTIYF
TRBJ2-1 . . TRBV14 TGTGCCAGCAGCCAGGGAGGGACACCTCTCCACAATCAGTTCTTC CASSQGGTPLHNQFF
TRBJ2-5 . . TRBV6-1 TGTGCCAGCAGTGAAGCGCGAGAGACCCAGTACTTC CASSEARETQYF
TRBJ2-7 . . TRBV7-8 TGTGCCAGCAGCCCCCTCAGGAACCCCTACGAGCAGTACTTC CASSPLRNPYEQYF
TRBJ1-5 TRBD1 . TRBV6-1 TGTGCCAGCAGTGGATTTGCCCCCAGGACAGGTCTATATAGCAATCAGCCCCAGCATTTT CASSGFAPRTGLYSNQPQHF
TRBJ2-7 TRBD1 . TRBV5-6 TGTGCCAGCAAAAAAGACACCGGGACAGGGGCCCTCTACGAGCAGTACTTC CASKKDTGTGALYEQYF
TRBJ1-5 TRBD1 . TRBV4-2 TGTGCCAGCAGCCAAGTCGGCGGACAGGGGAACCAGCCCCAGCATTTT CASSQVGGQGNQPQHF
TRBJ2-1 . . TRBV14 TGTGCCAGCAGCCGCACGAGGGGGTTGGGGGACAATGAGCAGTTCTTC CASSRTRGLGDNEQFF
TRBJ2-5 . . TRBV13 TGTGCCAGCAGCTTAGACGACAATAAACTGACCATCCCGAGTCAAGAGACCCAGTACTTC CASSLDDNKLTIPSQETQYF
TRBJ1-2 TRBD1 . TRBV19 TGTGCCAGTAGTATTTTGGACAGGGAGGCCTATGGCTACACCTTC CASSILDREAYGYTF
TRBJ2-4 . . TRBV14 TGTGCCAGCAGCCAAGATAGAAGGGGGAAAAACATTCAGTACTTC CASSQDRRGKNIQYF
TRBJ2-4 . . TRBV11-2 TGTGCCAGCAGCCGAGGACTAAACATTCAGTACTTC CASSRGLNIQYF
TRBJ2-3 TRBD1 . TRBV7-7 TGTGCCAGCAGCGCAAGACCCGGGACAGGGGGAGATACGCAGTATTTT CASSARPGTGGDTQYF
TRBJ2-5 TRBD1 . TRBV2 TGTGCCAGCAGGAGCGCCCAGGGGGATGGTGGACAGACCCAGTACTTC CASRSAQGDGGQTQYF
TRBJ2-7 TRBD1 . TRBV7-9 TGTGCCAGCAGCCCCACTGACAGGGAAGAGCAGTACTTC CASSPTDREEQYF
TRBJ1-2 . . TRBV5-1 TGCGCCAGCAGCTTGGACAGGGCCTATGGCTACACCTTC CASSLDRAYGYTF
TRBJ1-5 TRBD1 . TRBV19 TGTGCCAGTAGTGATCGGAGAGGGGGCGGTTATAGCAATCAGCCCCAGCATTTT CASSDRRGGGYSNQPQHF
TRBJ2-7 . once TRBV30 TGTGCCTGGAGTGTCGCGTACGAGCAGTACTTC CAWSVAYEQYF
TRBJ1-1 . . TRBV2 TGTGCCAGCAGTGAAAGGTCCGCAGGGAACACTGAAGCTTTCTTT CASSERSAGNTEAFF
TRBJ2-7 TRBD1 . TRBV14 TGTGCCAGCAGTCCCGGGACAGGGTACGAGCAGTACTTC CASSPGTGYEQYF
TRBJ2-4 TRBD1 . TRBV5-1 TGCGCCAGCAGCTCCCGGGACAGGTTCACCATTCAGTACTTC CASSSRDRFTIQYF
TRBJ2-1 TRBD2 . TRBV27 TGTGCCAGCAGTTTCCAGGGACTAGACAATGAGCAGTTCTTC CASSFQGLDNEQFF
TRBJ1-4 TRBD1 . TRBV28 TGTGCCAGCAGTTTCTTACAGGGGTATGAAAAACTGTTTTTT CASSFLQGYEKLFF
TRBJ1-1 . . TRBV6-1 TGTGCCAGCAGTGGACACAGGGAAAGCACTGAAGCTTTCTTT CASSGHRESTEAFF
TRBJ2-7 . . TRBV28 TGTGCCAGCAGTACGGCGGGCCCTAACGAGCAGTACTTC CASSTAGPNEQYF